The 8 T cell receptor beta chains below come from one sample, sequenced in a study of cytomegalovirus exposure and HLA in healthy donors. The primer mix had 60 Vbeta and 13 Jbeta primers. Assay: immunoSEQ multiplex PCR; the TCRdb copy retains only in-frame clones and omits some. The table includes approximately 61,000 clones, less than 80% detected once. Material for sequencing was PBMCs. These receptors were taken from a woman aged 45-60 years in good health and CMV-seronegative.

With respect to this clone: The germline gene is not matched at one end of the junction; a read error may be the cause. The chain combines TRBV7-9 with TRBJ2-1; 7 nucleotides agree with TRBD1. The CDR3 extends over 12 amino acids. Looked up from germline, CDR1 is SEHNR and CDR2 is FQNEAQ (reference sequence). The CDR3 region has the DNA TGTTCCAGCAGCACCGCAGGGGGTGAGCAGTTCTTC. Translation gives CSSSTAGGEQFF.

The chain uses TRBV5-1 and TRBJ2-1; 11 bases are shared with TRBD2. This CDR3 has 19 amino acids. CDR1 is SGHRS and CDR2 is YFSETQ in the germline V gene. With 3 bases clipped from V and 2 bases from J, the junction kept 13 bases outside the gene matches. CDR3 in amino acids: CASSSGLADYRLPYNEQFF. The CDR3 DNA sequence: TGCGCCAGCAGCTCGGGACTAGCGGACTACAGACTCCCCTACAATGAGCAGTTCTTC.

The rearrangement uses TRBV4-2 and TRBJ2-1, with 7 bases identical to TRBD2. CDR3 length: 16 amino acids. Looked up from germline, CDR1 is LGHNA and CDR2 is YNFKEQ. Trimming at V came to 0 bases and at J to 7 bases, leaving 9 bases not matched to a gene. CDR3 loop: CASSQDSTSRWNEQFF. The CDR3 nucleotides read TGTGCCAGCAGCCAAGATTCGACTAGCCGGTGGAATGAGCAGTTCTTC.

CDR3 sequence (DNA): TGTGCCAGCAGCGGCACAGGGATTGAAGCTTTCTTT. This translates into CASSGTGIEAFF. The J gene is TRBJ1-1, the V gene TRBV6-6; a possible D gene is TRBD1 (6 bases). V lost 6 bases and J 7 bases, leaving 12 bases between the germline ends. CDR1 and CDR2 (germline): MNHNY, SVGAGI (reference sequence). The CDR3 has 12 amino acids.

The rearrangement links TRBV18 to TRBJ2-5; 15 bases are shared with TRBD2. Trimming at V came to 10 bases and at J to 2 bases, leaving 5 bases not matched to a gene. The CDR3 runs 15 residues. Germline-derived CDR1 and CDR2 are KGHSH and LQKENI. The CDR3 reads CATGTSGGLQETQYF. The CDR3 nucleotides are TGTGCCACCGGGACTAGCGGGGGGTTACAAGAGACCCAGTACTTC.

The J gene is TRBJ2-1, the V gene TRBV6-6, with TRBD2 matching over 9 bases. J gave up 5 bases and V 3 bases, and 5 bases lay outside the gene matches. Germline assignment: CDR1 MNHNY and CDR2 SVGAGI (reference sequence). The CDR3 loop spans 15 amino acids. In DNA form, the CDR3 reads TGTGCCAGCAGTTATCAACTAGCGGGCAACAATGAGCAGTTCTTC. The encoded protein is CASSYQLAGNNEQFF.

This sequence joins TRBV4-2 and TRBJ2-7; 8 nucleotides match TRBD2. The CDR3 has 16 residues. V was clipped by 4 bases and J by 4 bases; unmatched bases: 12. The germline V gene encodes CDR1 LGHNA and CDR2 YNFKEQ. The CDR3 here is CASSPGAGAIQYEQYF. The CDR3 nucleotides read TGTGCCAGCAGCCCGGGAGCGGGAGCGATACAGTACGAGCAGTACTTC.

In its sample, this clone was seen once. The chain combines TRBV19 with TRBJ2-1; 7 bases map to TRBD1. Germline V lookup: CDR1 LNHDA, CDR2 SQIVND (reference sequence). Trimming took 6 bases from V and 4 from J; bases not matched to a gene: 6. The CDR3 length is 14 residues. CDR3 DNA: TGTGCCAGTAGGGGGACAGTACCTTACAATGAGCAGTTCTTC. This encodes CASRGTVPYNEQFF.